Described below is a single T cell receptor (beta chain) sequence and its context. Per the germline V gene, CDR1 is SQVTM and CDR2 is ANQGSEA. There are 13 residues in the CDR3. The V end was cut by 7 bases, the J end by 4 bases, with 15 bases between. This entry is derived from a study of blood T cell repertoires in COVID-19. Clones were sequenced by immunoSEQ multiplex PCR, and TCRdb holds only the in-frame ones, with some missing. The repertoire includes around 340,000 clones, approximately 91% of them detected once, and over 0.9% sits in the top ten. The chain employs TRBV29-1 and TRBJ2-3, with a tentative D call TRBD1 (6 bases). The clonotype was recovered from a woman in her 30s who had been exposed to COVID-19. The sample consisted of PBMCs or T cells enriched from blood (not recorded which). The CDR3 sequence is CSGQLGAADTQYF. In DNA, the CDR3 is TGCAGCGGTCAGCTGGGGGCGGCAGATACGCAGTATTTT.